The clone carrying this TCR beta chain has a handful of counts. The sample comes from a study of T cells after yellow fever vaccination. MiXCR, applied by TCRdb to the 5' RACE reads, yields one record per CDR3 protein. The sample consists of just under 600,000 distinct CDR3 sequences, roughly 14% of them appearing once. This TCR came from a man aged 25-40 years who received the YFV17D yellow fever vaccine. This specimen consisted of PBMCs, obtained on the day of the yellow fever booster vaccination.

CDR3 DNA: TGTGCCAGCTCACCGAGGGGGAGAGGTTACGAGCAGTACTTC. Protein sequence: CASSPRGRGYEQYF. This chain joins TRBV18 and TRBJ2-7; tentatively, D is TRBD1 (6 bases). CDR3 length equals 14 residues. Per germline, CDR1 KGHSH and CDR2 LQKENI. The V end lost 3 bases, the J end lost 4 bases, and 13 bases lay between the germline ends.